This TCR beta chain is drawn from a study of T cells after yellow fever vaccination. Study at large: When fractions had low cell numbers, they were prepared with SMART-Seq v4 Ultra Low Input. Study outcomes and limitations: Reappearance after the booster was observed for most primary-vaccination clones (about 96% CD4, over 75% CD8). By day 5 rather than day 15, the secondary response had peaked, though it was weaker.

A process of 5'RACE template switching, which added a universal primer site and UMIs, was used to make TCR cDNA. TCRdb processed the 5' RACE reads anew with MiXCR; each CDR3 protein has one entry. In the table there are about 580,000 distinct CDR3 sequences, around 17% of which are singletons. CDR3 length: 15 amino acids. The V gene lost 2 bases and the J gene lost 4 bases, with 14 bases spanning the gap. Germline CDR1 and CDR2: MNHEY and SVGAGI. For this clonotype: No antigen is known for it.

The specimen comprised PBMCs, sampled about 5 days after the first yellow fever vaccination. The clonotype originates from a man younger than 35 who received the YFV17D yellow fever vaccine. The rearrangement joins TRBV6-5 to TRBJ1-2; D unresolved. The CDR3 reads CASSYSRKPPYGYTF. CDR3 coding DNA: TGTGCCAGCAGTTACAGCCGAAAGCCTCCCTATGGCTACACCTTC.